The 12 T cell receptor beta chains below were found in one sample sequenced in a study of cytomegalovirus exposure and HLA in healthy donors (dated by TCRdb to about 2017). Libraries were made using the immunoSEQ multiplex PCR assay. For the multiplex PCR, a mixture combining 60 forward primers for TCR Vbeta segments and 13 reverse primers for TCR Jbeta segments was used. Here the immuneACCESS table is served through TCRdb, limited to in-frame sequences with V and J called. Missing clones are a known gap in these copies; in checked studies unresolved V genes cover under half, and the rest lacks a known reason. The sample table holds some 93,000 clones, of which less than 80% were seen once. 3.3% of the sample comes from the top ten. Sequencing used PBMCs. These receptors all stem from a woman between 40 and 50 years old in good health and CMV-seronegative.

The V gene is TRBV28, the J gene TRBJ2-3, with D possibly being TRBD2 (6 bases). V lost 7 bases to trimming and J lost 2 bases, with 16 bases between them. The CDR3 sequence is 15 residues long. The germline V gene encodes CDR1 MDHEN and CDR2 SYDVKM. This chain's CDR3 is CASTRDSTYTDTQYF. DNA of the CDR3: TGTGCCAGCACCCGGGACTCAACTTACACAGATACGCAGTATTTT.

CDR3 loop: CSVAFGAGYQETQYF. The CDR3 DNA reads as TGCAGCGTTGCTTTTGGGGCTGGGTACCAAGAGACCCAGTACTTC. The rearrangement joins TRBV29-1 to TRBJ2-5; a weak D match, TRBD1 (5 bases). Germline V gives CDR1 SQVTM, CDR2 ANQGSEA. The CDR3 consists of 15 residues. The V end lost 4 bases, the J end lost 0 bases, and 15 bases lay between the germline ends. Using reference TRBV29-1 and TRBJ2-5 for the parts outside the CDR3, the full variable domain is SAVISQKPSRDICQRGTSLTIQCQVDSQVTMMFWYRQQPGQSLTLIATANQGSEATYESGFVIDKFPISRPNLTFSTLTVSNMSPEDSSIYLCSVAFGAGYQETQYFGPGTRLLVL.

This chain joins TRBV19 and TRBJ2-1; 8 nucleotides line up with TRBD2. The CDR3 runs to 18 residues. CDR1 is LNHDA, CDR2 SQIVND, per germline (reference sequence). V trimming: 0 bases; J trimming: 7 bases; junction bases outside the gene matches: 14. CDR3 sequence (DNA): TGTGCCAGTAGTATAGATTCCAGCGGGAGACCGGGGACTAATGAGCAGTTCTTC. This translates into CASSIDSSGRPGTNEQFF.

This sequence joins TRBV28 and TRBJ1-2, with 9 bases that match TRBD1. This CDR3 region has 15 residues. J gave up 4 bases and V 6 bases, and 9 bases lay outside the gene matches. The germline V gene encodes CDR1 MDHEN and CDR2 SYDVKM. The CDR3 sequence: CASSARGTGTYGYTF. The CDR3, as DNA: TGTGCCAGCAGCGCCCGCGGGACAGGGACCTATGGCTACACCTTC.

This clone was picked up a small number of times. CDR3 region: CASSPRGQGGTEAFF. DNA of the CDR3: TGCGCCAGCAGCCCCCGGGGACAGGGAGGCACTGAAGCTTTCTTT. The chain joins TRBV5-1 to TRBJ1-1; TRBD1 matches at 9 bases. This CDR3 region has 15 residues. After removal of 4 bases from V and 4 bases from J, the junction contained 8 bases not matched to a gene. CDR1 SGHRS and CDR2 YFSETQ come from the germline V gene.

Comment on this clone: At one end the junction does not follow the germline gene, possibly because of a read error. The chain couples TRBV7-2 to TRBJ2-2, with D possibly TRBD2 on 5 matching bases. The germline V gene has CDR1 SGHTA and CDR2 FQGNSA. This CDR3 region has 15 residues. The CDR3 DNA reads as TGTGCCAGCAGCCGATCACTGGGAGATCCCGGGGAGCTGCTTTTT. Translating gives CASSRSLGDPGELLF.

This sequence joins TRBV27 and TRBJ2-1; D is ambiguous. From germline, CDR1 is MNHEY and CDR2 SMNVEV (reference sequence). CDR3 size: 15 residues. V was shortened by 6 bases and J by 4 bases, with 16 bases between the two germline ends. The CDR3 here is CASRITGEPYNEQFF. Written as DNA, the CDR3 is TGTGCCAGCAGAATCACGGGTGAGCCATACAATGAGCAGTTCTTC.

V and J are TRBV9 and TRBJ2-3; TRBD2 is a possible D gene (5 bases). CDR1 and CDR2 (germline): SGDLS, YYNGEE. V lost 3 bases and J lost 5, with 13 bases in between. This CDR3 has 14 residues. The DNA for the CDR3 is TGTGCCAGCAGCGCCTACGGGAAAATAGATACGCAGTATTTT. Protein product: CASSAYGKIDTQYF.

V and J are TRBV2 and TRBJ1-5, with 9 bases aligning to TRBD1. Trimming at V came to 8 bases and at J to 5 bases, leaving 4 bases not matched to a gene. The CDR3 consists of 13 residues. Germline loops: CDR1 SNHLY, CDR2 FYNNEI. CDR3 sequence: CASLGDRDQPQHF. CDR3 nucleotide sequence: TGTGCCAGCCTGGGGGACAGGGATCAGCCCCAGCATTTT.

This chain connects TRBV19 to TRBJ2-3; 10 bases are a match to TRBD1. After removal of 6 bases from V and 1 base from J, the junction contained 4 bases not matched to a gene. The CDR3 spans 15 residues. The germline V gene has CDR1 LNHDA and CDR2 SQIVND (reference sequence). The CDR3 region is CASRTGGTGTDTQYF. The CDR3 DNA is TGTGCCAGTAGGACAGGGGGCACTGGCACAGATACGCAGTATTTT.

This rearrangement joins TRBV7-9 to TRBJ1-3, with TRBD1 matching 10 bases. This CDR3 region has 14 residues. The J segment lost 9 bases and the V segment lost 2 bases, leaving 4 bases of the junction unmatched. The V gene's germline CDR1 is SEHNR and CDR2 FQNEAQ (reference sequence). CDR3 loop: CASSLRTGGGTIYF. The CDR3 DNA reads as TGTGCCAGCAGCTTACGGACAGGGGGGGGCACCATATATTTT.

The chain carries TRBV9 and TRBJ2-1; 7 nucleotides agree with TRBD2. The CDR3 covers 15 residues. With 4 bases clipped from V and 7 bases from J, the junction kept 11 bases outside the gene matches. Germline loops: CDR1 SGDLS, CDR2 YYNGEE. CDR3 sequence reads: CASSPGGEGKNEQFF. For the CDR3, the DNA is TGTGCCAGCAGCCCGGGGGGAGAGGGGAAAAATGAGCAGTTCTTC.